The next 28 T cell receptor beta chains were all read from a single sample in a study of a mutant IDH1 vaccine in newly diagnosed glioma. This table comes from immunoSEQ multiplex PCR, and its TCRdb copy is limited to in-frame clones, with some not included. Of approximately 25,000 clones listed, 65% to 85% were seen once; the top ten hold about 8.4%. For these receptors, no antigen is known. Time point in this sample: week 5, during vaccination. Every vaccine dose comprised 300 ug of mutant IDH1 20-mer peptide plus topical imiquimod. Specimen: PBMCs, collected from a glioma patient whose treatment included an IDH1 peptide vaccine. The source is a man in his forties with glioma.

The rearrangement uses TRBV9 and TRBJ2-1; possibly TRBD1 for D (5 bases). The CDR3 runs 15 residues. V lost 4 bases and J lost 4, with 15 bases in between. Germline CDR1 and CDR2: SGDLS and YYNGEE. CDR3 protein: CASSSAPQGYNEQFF. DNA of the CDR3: TGTGCCAGCAGCAGTGCGCCCCAGGGTTACAATGAGCAGTTCTTC.

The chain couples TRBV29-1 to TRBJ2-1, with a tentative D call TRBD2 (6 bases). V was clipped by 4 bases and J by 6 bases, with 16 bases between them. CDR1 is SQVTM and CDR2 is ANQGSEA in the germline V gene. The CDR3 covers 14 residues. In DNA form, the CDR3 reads TGCAGCGTTGTTTTTCCGGGAGCAGGCAATGAGCAGTTCTTC. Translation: CSVVFPGAGNEQFF.

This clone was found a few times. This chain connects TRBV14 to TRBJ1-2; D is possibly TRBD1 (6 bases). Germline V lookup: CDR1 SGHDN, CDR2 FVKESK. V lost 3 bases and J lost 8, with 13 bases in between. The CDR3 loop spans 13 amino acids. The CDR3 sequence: CASSHTRGQGYTF. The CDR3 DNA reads TGTGCCAGCAGCCACACCAGGGGCCAGGGCTACACCTTC. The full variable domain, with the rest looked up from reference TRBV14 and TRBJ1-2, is EAGVTQFPSHSVIEKGQTVTLRCDPISGHDNLYWYRRVMGKEIKFLLHFVKESKQDESGMPNNRFLAERTGGTYSTLKVQPAELEDSGVYFCASSHTRGQGYTFGSGTRLTVV.

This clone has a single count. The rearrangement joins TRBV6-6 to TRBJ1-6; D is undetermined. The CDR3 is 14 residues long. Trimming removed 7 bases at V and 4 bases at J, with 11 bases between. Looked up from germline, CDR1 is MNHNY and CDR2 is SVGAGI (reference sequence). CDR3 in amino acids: CASKVEGYNSPLHF. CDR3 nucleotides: TGTGCCAGCAAGGTCGAGGGATATAATTCACCCCTCCACTTT.

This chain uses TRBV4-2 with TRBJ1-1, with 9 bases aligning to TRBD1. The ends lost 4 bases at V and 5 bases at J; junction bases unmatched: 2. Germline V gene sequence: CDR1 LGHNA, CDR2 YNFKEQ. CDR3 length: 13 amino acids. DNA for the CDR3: TGTGCCAGCAGCCCCGGACAGGGGACTGAAGCTTTCTTT. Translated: CASSPGQGTEAFF.

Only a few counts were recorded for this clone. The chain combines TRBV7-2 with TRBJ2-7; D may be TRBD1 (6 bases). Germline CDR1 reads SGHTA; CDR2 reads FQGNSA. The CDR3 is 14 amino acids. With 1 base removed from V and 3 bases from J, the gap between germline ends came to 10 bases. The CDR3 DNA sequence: TGTGCCAGCAGCTTAGGACAGGCAATCTACGAGCAGTACTTC. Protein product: CASSLGQAIYEQYF.

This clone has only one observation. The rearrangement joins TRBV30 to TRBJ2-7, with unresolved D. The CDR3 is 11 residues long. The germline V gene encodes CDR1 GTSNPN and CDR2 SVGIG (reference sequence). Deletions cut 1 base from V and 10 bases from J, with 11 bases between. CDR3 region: CAWSGLVGQYV. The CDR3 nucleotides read TGTGCCTGGAGTGGACTTGTGGGTCAGTACGTC.

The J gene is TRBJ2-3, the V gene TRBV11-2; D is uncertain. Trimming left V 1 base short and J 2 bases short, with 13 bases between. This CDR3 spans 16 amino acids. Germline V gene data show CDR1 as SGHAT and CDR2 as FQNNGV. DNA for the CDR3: TGTGCCAGCAGCTTAGGGTTAAACCCGAACACAGATACGCAGTATTTT. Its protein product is CASSLGLNPNTDTQYF.

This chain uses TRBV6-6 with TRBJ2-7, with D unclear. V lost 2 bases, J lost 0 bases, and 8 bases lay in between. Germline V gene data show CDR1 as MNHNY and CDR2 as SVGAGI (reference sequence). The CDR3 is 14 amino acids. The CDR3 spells CASSYGPLSYEQYV. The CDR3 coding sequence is TGTGCCAGCAGTTACGGGCCGCTCTCCTACGAGCAGTACGTC.

CDR3 sequence reads: CASSYFGLGRNEQFF. CDR3 bases: TGTGCCAGCAGTTATTTTGGACTAGGGCGAAATGAGCAGTTCTTC. The chain recombines TRBV6-5 with TRBJ2-1; 7 bases line up with TRBD2. This CDR3 comprises 15 residues. J lost 7 bases, V lost 3 bases, and 9 bases had no gene match. Germline values: CDR1 MNHEY, CDR2 SVGAGI.

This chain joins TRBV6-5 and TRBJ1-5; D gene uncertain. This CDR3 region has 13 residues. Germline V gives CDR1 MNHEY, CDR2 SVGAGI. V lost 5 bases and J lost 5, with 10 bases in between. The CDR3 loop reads CASSNGQYQPQHF. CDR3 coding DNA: TGTGCCAGCAGTAACGGGCAGTATCAGCCCCAGCATTTT.

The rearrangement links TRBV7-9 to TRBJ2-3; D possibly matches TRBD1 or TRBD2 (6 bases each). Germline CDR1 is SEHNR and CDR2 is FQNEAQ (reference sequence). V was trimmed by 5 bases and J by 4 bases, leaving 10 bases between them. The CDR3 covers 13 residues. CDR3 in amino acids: CASSPRGPDTQYF. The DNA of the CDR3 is TGTGCCAGCAGCCCCCGGGGGCCAGATACGCAGTATTTT. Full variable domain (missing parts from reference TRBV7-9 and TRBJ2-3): DTGVSQNPRHKITKRGQNVTFRCDPISEHNRLYWYRQTLGQGPEFLTYFQNEAQLEKSRLLSDRFSAERPKGSFSTLEIQRTEQGDSAMYLCASSPRGPDTQYFGPGTRLTVL.

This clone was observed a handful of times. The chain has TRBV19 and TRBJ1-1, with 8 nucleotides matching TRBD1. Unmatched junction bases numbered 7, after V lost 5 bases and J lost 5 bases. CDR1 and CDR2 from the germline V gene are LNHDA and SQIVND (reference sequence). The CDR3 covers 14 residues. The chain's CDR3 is CASSPRGQGTEAFF. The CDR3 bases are TGTGCCAGTAGTCCCAGGGGGCAGGGGACTGAAGCTTTCTTT.

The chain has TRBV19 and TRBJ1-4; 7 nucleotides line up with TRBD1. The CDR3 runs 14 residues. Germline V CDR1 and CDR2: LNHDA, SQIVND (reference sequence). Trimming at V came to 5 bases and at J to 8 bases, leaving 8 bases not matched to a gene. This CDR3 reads CASSPTGLKEKLFF. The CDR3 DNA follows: TGTGCCAGTAGTCCGACAGGGTTAAAAGAAAAACTGTTTTTT.

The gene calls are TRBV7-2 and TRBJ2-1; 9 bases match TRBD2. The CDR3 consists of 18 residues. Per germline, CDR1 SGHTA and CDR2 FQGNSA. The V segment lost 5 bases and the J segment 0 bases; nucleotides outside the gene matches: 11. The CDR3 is CASSLRVAGVNSYNEQFF. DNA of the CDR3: TGTGCCAGCAGCCTCCGGGTAGCGGGAGTGAACTCCTACAATGAGCAGTTCTTC.

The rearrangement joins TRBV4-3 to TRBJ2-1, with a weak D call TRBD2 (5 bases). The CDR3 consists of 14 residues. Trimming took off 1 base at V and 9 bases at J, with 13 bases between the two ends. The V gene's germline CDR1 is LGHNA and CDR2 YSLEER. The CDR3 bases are TGCGCCAGCAGCCAAGTTCGAAGGGAGATTGAGCAGTTCTTC. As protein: CASSQVRREIEQFF.

CDR3 in DNA: TGTGCCAGCAGTGCCCCGGACAGGGGTGCCACTGAAGCTTTCTTT. Amino acid sequence: CASSAPDRGATEAFF. The V call is TRBV2, the J call TRBJ1-1; TRBD1 matches 9 bases. The CDR3 covers 15 residues. Germline V CDR1 and CDR2: SNHLY, FYNNEI. The J segment lost 4 bases and the V segment lost 4 bases, leaving 7 bases of the junction unmatched.

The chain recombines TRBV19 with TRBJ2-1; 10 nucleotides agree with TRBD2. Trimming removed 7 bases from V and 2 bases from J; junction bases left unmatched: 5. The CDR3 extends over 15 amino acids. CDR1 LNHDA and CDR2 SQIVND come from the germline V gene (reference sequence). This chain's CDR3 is CASMSLAGAYNEQFF. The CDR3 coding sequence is TGTGCCAGTATGAGCCTAGCGGGAGCCTACAATGAGCAGTTCTTC.

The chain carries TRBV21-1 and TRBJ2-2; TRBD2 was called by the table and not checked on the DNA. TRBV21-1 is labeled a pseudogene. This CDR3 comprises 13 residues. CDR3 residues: CASSKRRVGELFF. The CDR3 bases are TGTGCCAGCAGCAAACGGAGGGTAGGGGAGCTGTTTTTT.

The CDR3 bases are TGTGCCAGCAGTTTAGCCCTTGGGCAGCCCCAGCATTTT. It translates to CASSLALGQPQHF. The chain combines TRBV27 with TRBJ1-5; D unresolved. Trimming took 2 bases from V and 7 from J, leaving 9 bases between them. The V gene's germline CDR1 is MNHEY and CDR2 SMNVEV (reference sequence). CDR3 length: 13 residues.

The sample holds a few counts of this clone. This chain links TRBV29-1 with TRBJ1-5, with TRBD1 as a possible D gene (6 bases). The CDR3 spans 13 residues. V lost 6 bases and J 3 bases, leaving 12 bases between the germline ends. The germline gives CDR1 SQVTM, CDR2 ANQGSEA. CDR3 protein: CSVRDNLNQPQHF. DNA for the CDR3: TGCAGCGTCAGGGACAACCTCAATCAGCCCCAGCATTTT.

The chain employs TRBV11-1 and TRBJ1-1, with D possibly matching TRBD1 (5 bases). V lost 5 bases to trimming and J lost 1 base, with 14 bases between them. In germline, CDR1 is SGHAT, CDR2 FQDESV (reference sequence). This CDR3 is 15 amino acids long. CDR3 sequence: CASSTLSTGNTEAFF. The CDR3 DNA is TGTGCCAGCAGCACCCTCTCTACAGGGAACACTGAAGCTTTCTTT.

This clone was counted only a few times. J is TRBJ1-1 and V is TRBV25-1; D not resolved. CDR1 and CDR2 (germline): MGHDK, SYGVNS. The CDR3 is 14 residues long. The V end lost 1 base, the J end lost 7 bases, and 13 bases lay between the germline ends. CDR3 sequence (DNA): TGTGCCAGCAGTGAATTCTGGGGTTTTAGTGAAGCTTTCTTT. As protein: CASSEFWGFSEAFF.

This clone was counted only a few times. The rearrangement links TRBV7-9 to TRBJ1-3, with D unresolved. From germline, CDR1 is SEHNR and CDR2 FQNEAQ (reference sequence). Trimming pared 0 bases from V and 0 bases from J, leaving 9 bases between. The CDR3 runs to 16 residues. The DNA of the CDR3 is TGTGCCAGCAGCTTAGCCCGCCCGAGCTCTGGAAACACCATATATTTT. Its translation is CASSLARPSSGNTIYF.

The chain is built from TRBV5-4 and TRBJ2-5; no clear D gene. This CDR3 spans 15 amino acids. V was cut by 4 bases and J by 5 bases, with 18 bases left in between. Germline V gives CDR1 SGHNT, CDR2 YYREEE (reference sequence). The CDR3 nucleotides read TGTGCCAGCAGCCCAAGATTTACGGGTCAGGAGACCCAGTACTTC. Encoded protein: CASSPRFTGQETQYF.

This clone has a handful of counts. The CDR3 here is CASSLTSLLPGEAFF. CDR3 DNA sequence: TGTGCCAGCAGCCTAACCTCCTTACTACCGGGGGAAGCTTTCTTT. The chain is built from TRBV11-2 and TRBJ1-1; D uncertain. Germline V lookup: CDR1 SGHAT, CDR2 FQNNGV. The CDR3 contains 15 residues. V lost 5 bases and J lost 8, with 21 bases in between.

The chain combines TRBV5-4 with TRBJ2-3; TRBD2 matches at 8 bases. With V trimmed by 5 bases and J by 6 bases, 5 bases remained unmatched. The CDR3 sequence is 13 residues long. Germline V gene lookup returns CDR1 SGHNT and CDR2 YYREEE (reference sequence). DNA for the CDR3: TGTGCCAGCAGACAGCCGGGGGGGGATACGCAGTATTTT. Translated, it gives CASRQPGGDTQYF.

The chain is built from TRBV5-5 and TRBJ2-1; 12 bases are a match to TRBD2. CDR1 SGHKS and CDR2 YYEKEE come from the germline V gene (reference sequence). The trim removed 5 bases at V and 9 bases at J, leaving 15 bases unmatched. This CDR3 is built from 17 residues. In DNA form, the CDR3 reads TGTGCCAGCAGTCATGGGACAGGCGCTAGCGGGAGGGGTGAGCAGTTCTTC. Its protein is CASSHGTGASGRGEQFF.